This passage covers 29 T cell receptor beta chains from one sample sequenced in a study of CD8+CD57+ T cells in acquired aplastic anemia (dated by TCRdb to 2017 to 2018). Flow cytometry had shown CD8+CD57+ cell expansion in the patients selected for sequencing. This sample was sequenced with an Illumina HiSeq 2000. Genomic DNA was used as template for profiling of TCR beta VDJ combinations and CDR3 sequences. The public reads were run again by TCRdb, first through fastp at Q25 and then through MiXCR, and only productive beta chains were kept. Entries that share a CDR3 protein sequence are merged under the most common genes and DNA. This sample comprises about 220,000 distinct CDR3 sequences, around half of them detected only once. In total, the top ten clones hold less than 9% of the sample. Sequenced sample: sorted CD4+, CD8+, or CD8+CD57+ T cells (not recorded which) from PBMCs. The receptors shown here come from a human donor with aplastic anemia.

This clonotype was counted many times. This sequence joins TRBV28 and TRBJ1-5; TRBD1 matches at 9 bases. V was pared by 10 bases and J by 7 bases, with 11 bases of the junction left unmatched. The CDR3 is 14 amino acids. CDR1 MDHEN and CDR2 SYDVKM come from the germline V gene. The CDR3 region has the DNA TGTGCCACCTTCGGGACAGGGCTAGGACAGCCCCAGCATTTT. Translating it yields CATFGTGLGQPQHF. The full variable domain, completed using reference TRBV28 and TRBJ1-5, is DVKVTQSSRYLVKRTGEKVFLECVQDMDHENMFWYRQDPGLGLRLIYFSYDVKMKEKGDIPEGYSVSREKKERFSLILESASTNQTSMYLCATFGTGLGQPQHFGDGTRLSIL.

This clonotype has more than one count but fewer than ten. This sequence joins TRBV15 and TRBJ2-1; D gene ambiguous. V was trimmed by 6 bases and J by 4 bases, leaving 4 bases between them. Per the germline V gene, CDR1 is LNHNV and CDR2 is YYDKDF (reference sequence). The CDR3 is 11 amino acids. CDR3 loop: CATSGYNEQFF. The CDR3 nucleotides are TGTGCCACCAGTGGGTACAATGAGCAGTTCTTC.

This clonotype was found many times. The V call is TRBV5-1, the J call TRBJ2-2, with 11 bases matching TRBD1. CDR1 and CDR2 (germline): SGHRS, YFSETQ. Germline trimming cut 3 bases from V and 5 bases from J; bases unmatched to any gene: 6. CDR3 length equals 16 residues. The CDR3 region has the DNA TGCGCCAGCAGCTGGAAGGACAGGGGGCGAACCGGGGAGCTGTTTTTT. The encoded protein is CASSWKDRGRTGELFF.

This clonotype was seen just once. The chain is built from TRBV7-2 and TRBJ1-4; D not resolved. The CDR3 spans 13 residues. Trimming stripped 1 base from V and 7 bases from J, with 7 bases between. Germline V gives CDR1 SGHTA, CDR2 FQGNSA. As DNA, the CDR3 is TGTGCCAGCAGCTTAGAATGGGGTGAAAAACTGTTTTTT. Its translation: CASSLEWGEKLFF.

In its sample, this clonotype is medium-sized. This chain joins TRBV10-2 and TRBJ1-5; weak D call: TRBD1 (5 bases). This CDR3 has 14 residues. V dropped 0 bases and J dropped 6 bases, with 9 bases sitting between them. Germline values: CDR1 WSHSY, CDR2 SAAADI. In nucleotides, the CDR3 is TGCGCCAGCAGTGAGTCGACGGGGGTTCAGCCCCAGCATTTT. The encoded protein is CASSESTGVQPQHF.

This clonotype was seen at least ten times. The chain carries TRBV13 and TRBJ2-1; 8 nucleotides align to TRBD2. V shed 2 bases, J shed 0 bases, and the junction held 3 bases outside the gene matches. Germline assignment: CDR1 PRHDT and CDR2 FYEKMQ (reference sequence). The CDR3 contains 16 residues. For the CDR3, the DNA is TGTGCCAGCAGCTTACGCGCGGGAGGCTCCTACAATGAGCAGTTCTTC. It specifies CASSLRAGGSYNEQFF.

This clonotype was observed at least ten times. The chain recombines TRBV7-9 with TRBJ1-2, with 7 bases aligning to TRBD1. Germline CDR1 SEHNR, CDR2 FQNEAQ (reference sequence). The CDR3 spans 14 residues. Trimming removed 2 bases from V and 7 bases from J; junction bases left unmatched: 7. The CDR3 sequence is CASSLPSDRAGYTF. As DNA, the CDR3 is TGTGCCAGCAGCTTACCCTCAGACAGGGCTGGCTACACCTTC.

The V and J genes are TRBV25-1 and TRBJ2-7; unclear D gene. Trimming shortened V by 6 bases and J by 3 bases, and 18 bases separated the two germline ends. This CDR3 is 15 amino acids long. Germline lookup yields CDR1 MGHDK and CDR2 SYGVNS. CDR3 coding DNA: TGTGCCAGCAGCCTGGCGGTGAGTGAAGACTACGAGCAGTACTTC. Protein product: CASSLAVSEDYEQYF.

This clonotype was detected many times. The chain joins TRBV4-1 to TRBJ1-4; unclear D gene. From germline, CDR1 is MGHRA and CDR2 YSYEKL. The V and J ends lost 4 bases and 9 bases respectively, with 18 bases between them. The CDR3 totals 15 residues. DNA for the CDR3: TGCGCCAGCAGCCTCAGCGAGGGAGGTCGGAAAAAACTGTTTTTT. This translates into CASSLSEGGRKKLFF.

The chain is built from TRBV7-8 and TRBJ2-2, with TRBD2 matching over 8 bases. Trimming removed 6 bases from V and 4 bases from J; junction bases left unmatched: 13. The CDR3 length is 17 residues. The germline V gene has CDR1 SGHVS and CDR2 FQNEAQ. The CDR3 protein is CASSFEGLAASTGELFF. In DNA, the CDR3 is TGTGCCAGCAGTTTCGAAGGACTAGCAGCCAGCACCGGGGAGCTGTTTTTT.

This clonotype was recorded once. This chain joins TRBV11-3 and TRBJ2-7; 8 bases line up with TRBD2. This CDR3 spans 16 amino acids. V lost 1 base, J lost 6 bases, and 11 bases stayed unmatched. Germline V CDR1 and CDR2: SGHNT, YENEEA. The CDR3 sequence is CASSLGRVAGMSEQYF. The DNA for the CDR3 is TGTGCCAGCAGCTTAGGGAGAGTAGCGGGAATGTCCGAGCAGTACTTC. Using reference TRBV11-3 and TRBJ2-7 for the parts outside the CDR3, the full variable domain is EAGVVQSPRYKIIEKKQPVAFWCNPISGHNTLYWYLQNLGQGPELLIRYENEEAVDDSQLPKDRFSAERLKGVDSTLKIQPAELGDSAVYLCASSLGRVAGMSEQYFGPGTRLTVT.

The chain couples TRBV2 to TRBJ1-6; no reliable D call. Germline V gene lookup returns CDR1 SNHLY and CDR2 FYNNEI. CDR3 size: 16 residues. Deletions cut 4 bases from V and 8 bases from J, with 18 bases between. CDR3 nucleotides: TGTGCCAGCAGTGCAAGCAGGAACCCTTGGGATTCACCCCTCCACTTT. Its translation: CASSASRNPWDSPLHF.

V and J are TRBV2 and TRBJ1-5; tentatively, D is TRBD1 (5 bases). CDR1 and CDR2 from the germline V gene are SNHLY and FYNNEI. Trimming removed 2 bases at V and 7 bases at J, with 15 bases between. CDR3 length equals 15 residues. CDR3 amino acids: CASSERAARGQPQHF. Here the CDR3 DNA reads TGTGCCAGCAGTGAACGGGCAGCTCGGGGGCAGCCCCAGCATTTT.

This clonotype turned up a few times. Being one base from a much bigger clone, this may be a read error. The chain links TRBV20-1 to TRBJ1-1; D not resolved. CDR3 length equals 11 residues. V shed 0 bases and J shed 9 bases, with 8 bases lying between them. Per germline, CDR1 DFQATT and CDR2 SNEGSKA (reference sequence). The CDR3 loop reads CSARDYSKAFF. The CDR3 DNA reads TGCAGTGCTAGAGATTACTCTAAAGCTTTCTTT.

The chain carries TRBV7-3 and TRBJ2-5; TRBD1 agrees at 9 bases. The V segment lost 5 bases and the J segment 7 bases; nucleotides outside the gene matches: 8. CDR1 SGHTA and CDR2 FQGTGA come from the germline V gene. This CDR3 is 14 amino acids long. CDR3 region: CASSPGQGTRTQYF. For the CDR3, the DNA is TGTGCCAGCAGCCCCGGACAGGGGACGAGGACCCAGTACTTC.

CDR3 in amino acids: CASSPHDGYSGNTIYF. CDR3 sequence (DNA): TGTGCCAGCAGTCCGCACGACGGGTACTCTGGAAACACCATATATTTT. The V call is TRBV27, the J call TRBJ1-3; D is uncertain. V was pared by 5 bases and J by 0 bases, with 14 bases between. The CDR3 runs 16 residues. Per germline, CDR1 MNHEY and CDR2 SMNVEV (reference sequence).

In this sample, this clonotype turned up a few times. This rearrangement joins TRBV7-9 to TRBJ2-5; no clear D gene. CDR1 and CDR2 from the germline V gene are SEHNR and FQNEAQ (reference sequence). Trimming removed 5 bases at V and 0 bases at J, with 7 bases between. The length of the CDR3 is 13 residues. In DNA, the CDR3 is TGTGCCAGCAGCCGTGGGTACCAAGAGACCCAGTACTTC. Encoded protein: CASSRGYQETQYF.

In its sample, this clonotype was seen many times. The gene calls are TRBV7-8 and TRBJ2-5; 7 nucleotides match TRBD2. Germline V gives CDR1 SGHVS, CDR2 FQNEAQ. The CDR3 covers 17 residues. The V segment lost 1 base and the J segment 0 bases; nucleotides outside the gene matches: 8. The CDR3 nucleotides are TGTGCCAGCAGCTTAGTAGGGACTACTACTTACCAAGAGACCCAGTACTTC. Translating it yields CASSLVGTTTYQETQYF. Looking up the rest from reference TRBV7-8 and TRBJ2-5 gives the full variable domain: GAGVSQSPRYKVAKRGQDVALRCDPISGHVSLFWYQQALGQGPEFLTYFQNEAQLDKSGLPSDRFFAERPEGSVSTLKIQRTQQEDSAVYLCASSLVGTTTYQETQYFGPGTRLLVL.

This chain uses TRBV15 with TRBJ1-2; possible D gene TRBD1, 6 bases. V gave up 0 bases and J gave up 4 bases, with 15 bases separating them. This CDR3 spans 16 amino acids. Germline V gene lookup returns CDR1 LNHNV and CDR2 YYDKDF (reference sequence). CDR3: CATSRDREDSVYGYTF. CDR3 nucleotides: TGTGCCACCAGCAGAGATAGGGAGGACAGCGTCTATGGCTACACCTTC.

V and J are TRBV29-1 and TRBJ1-1, with 8 nucleotides matching TRBD1. Per germline, CDR1 SQVTM and CDR2 ANQGSEA. The V segment lost 6 bases and the J segment 4 bases; nucleotides outside the gene matches: 4. The CDR3 covers 12 residues. The CDR3 protein is CSVEQGVTEAFF. The CDR3 DNA reads TGCAGCGTCGAACAGGGGGTCACTGAAGCTTTCTTT.

This clonotype came up once. The V call is TRBV29-1, the J call TRBJ2-1, with D perhaps matching TRBD1 or TRBD2 (5 bases each). CDR1 and CDR2 (germline): SQVTM, ANQGSEA. The length of the CDR3 is 15 residues. V was clipped by 3 bases and J by 1 base, with 13 bases between them. CDR3 nucleotides: TGCAGCGTTGAGGGGGAAAAGGGGTCCTACAATGAGCAGTTCTTC. Its translation: CSVEGEKGSYNEQFF.

The sample holds many counts of this clonotype. V usage is TRBV15 and J usage is TRBJ1-1; TRBD1 is a possible D gene (6 bases). Trimming took off 5 bases at V and 3 bases at J, with 13 bases between the two ends. Germline CDR1 is LNHNV and CDR2 is YYDKDF (reference sequence). The CDR3 is made up of 14 amino acids. The CDR3 sequence: CATSGYTGHTEAFF. CDR3 sequence (DNA): TGTGCCACCAGCGGCTATACAGGGCACACTGAAGCTTTCTTT.

The gene calls are TRBV3-2 and TRBJ2-7; the table's D call, TRBD2, was not checked against the DNA. TRBV3-2 has pseudogene status. The CDR3 sequence is 18 residues long. The CDR3 loop reads CASSRLPFLGRGGEQQYF. The CDR3, as DNA: TGTGCCAGCAGCCGCCTCCCGTTCCTTGGGCGGGGGGGGGAGCAGCAGTACTTC.

The J gene is TRBJ2-7, the V gene TRBV27; D gene uncertain. The CDR3 is made up of 14 amino acids. Trimming took 7 bases from V and 0 from J, leaving 13 bases between them. Germline V gene lookup returns CDR1 MNHEY and CDR2 SMNVEV (reference sequence). The CDR3 spells CASMSATYSYEQYF. For the CDR3, the DNA is TGTGCCAGCATGTCAGCCACATACTCCTACGAGCAGTACTTC.

This clonotype was seen many times. The chain combines TRBV7-3 with TRBJ2-3, with TRBD2 identical over 8 bases. CDR1 and CDR2 from the germline V gene are SGHTA and FQGTGA. V lost 2 bases and J lost 6; bases outside the gene matches: 7. The CDR3 contains 15 residues. The CDR3 DNA reads as TGTGCCAGCAGCTTAGGGGCGGGAGGTGCGGATACGCAGTATTTT. It specifies CASSLGAGGADTQYF.

Turning to this clonotype: A much larger clone differs by one base, so this may be a read error. The V gene is TRBV9, the J gene TRBJ2-7; D not resolved. CDR1 SGDLS and CDR2 YYNGEE come from the germline V gene. This CDR3 has 14 residues. The CDR3 loop is CGSSLLGDSYEQYF. The CDR3 DNA reads TGTGGCAGCAGCTTATTGGGCGACTCCTACGAGCAGTACTTC.

This chain joins TRBV30 and TRBJ2-5; unclear D gene. Trimming took 0 bases from V and 2 from J, leaving 7 bases between them. Germline values: CDR1 GTSNPN, CDR2 SVGIG (reference sequence). CDR3 length: 13 residues. In DNA form, the CDR3 reads TGTGCCTGGAGTGTGTTCTCGCAAGAGACCCAGTACTTC. It is translated as CAWSVFSQETQYF.

The J gene is TRBJ2-7, the V gene TRBV7-2; TRBD2 aligns across 9 bases. J gave up 5 bases and V 1 base, and 12 bases lay outside the gene matches. The CDR3 length is 17 residues. In germline, CDR1 is SGHTA, CDR2 FQGNSA. Here the CDR3 reads CASSLGSGGLPRNEQYF. The CDR3 coding sequence is TGTGCCAGCAGCTTAGGTAGCGGGGGCCTCCCTCGAAACGAGCAGTACTTC.

This chain connects TRBV7-2 to TRBJ1-2; weak D call: TRBD1 (6 bases). CDR1 is SGHTA, CDR2 FQGNSA, per germline. With 6 bases removed from V and 6 bases from J, the gap between germline ends came to 11 bases. This CDR3 has 12 amino acids. The CDR3 reads CASRRTENGYTF. The CDR3 nucleotides read TGTGCCAGCAGGAGGACAGAGAATGGCTACACCTTC.